The 25 T cell receptor beta chains in this list originate from one sample, sequenced in a study of CD8 T cells in Susac syndrome. Random hexamers were used to reverse transcribe about 0.5 to 1 ug of RNA. TCRdb re-derived calls from the immunoSEQ multiplex PCR reads in MiXCR, one entry per CDR3 protein. The sample holds some 110,000 distinct CDR3 sequences; around 94% are singletons and the top ten take over 0.07%. Sequencing was performed on CD4+ T cells from PBMCs. These receptors came from a human donor in good health.

The J gene is TRBJ1-2, the V gene TRBV27; the D gene is possibly TRBD1 (6 bases). This CDR3 contains 13 residues. Germline V gene data show CDR1 as MNHEY and CDR2 as SMNVEV (reference sequence). The V end lost 6 bases, the J end lost 8 bases, and 16 bases lay between the germline ends. The DNA of the CDR3 is TGTGCCAGCAGACCGGGACAAGTACTAGGCTACACCTTC. Protein: CASRPGQVLGYTF.

The rearrangement joins TRBV5-1 to TRBJ2-7; TRBD1 might be the D (5 bases). The CDR3 runs to 14 residues. Trimming stripped 0 bases from V and 3 bases from J, with 10 bases between. Germline CDR1 is SGHRS and CDR2 is YFSETQ. CDR3: CASSLDRGNYEQYF. As DNA, the CDR3 is TGCGCCAGCAGCTTGGATAGGGGAAACTACGAGCAGTACTTC.

V and J are TRBV19 and TRBJ2-1, with 10 bases aligning to TRBD2. The ends lost 7 bases at V and 5 bases at J; junction bases unmatched: 8. The CDR3 spans 15 residues. The germline V gene has CDR1 LNHDA and CDR2 SQIVND (reference sequence). In DNA, the CDR3 is TGTGCCAGTACATTCGGGACTAGCGCCCACAATGAGCAGTTCTTC. Encoded protein: CASTFGTSAHNEQFF.

The J gene is TRBJ2-6, the V gene TRBV5-1, with D possibly matching TRBD1 (5 bases). V was cut by 1 base and J by 11 bases, with 10 bases left in between. The CDR3 is 13 amino acids. Looked up from germline, CDR1 is SGHRS and CDR2 is YFSETQ. DNA for the CDR3: TGCGCCAGCAGCTTGCAGGGTGAGGACGTCCTGACTTTC. It specifies CASSLQGEDVLTF.

This chain connects TRBV18 to TRBJ1-5; the D gene is possibly TRBD1 (5 bases). The length of the CDR3 is 15 residues. CDR1 and CDR2 (germline): KGHSH, LQKENI. Trimming pared 4 bases from V and 1 base from J, leaving 11 bases between. CDR3 coding DNA: TGTGCCAGCTCACTTCCGGACACAAGCAATCAGCCCCAGCATTTT. It is translated as CASSLPDTSNQPQHF.

The sample holds a few counts of this clonotype. V and J are TRBV4-2 and TRBJ2-5; D not resolved. V was pared by 2 bases and J by 3 bases, with 10 bases between. CDR3 size: 14 residues. Looked up from germline, CDR1 is LGHNA and CDR2 is YNFKEQ. CDR3 nucleotide sequence: TGTGCCAGCAGCCAAACGACGGTAGAAGAGACCCAGTACTTC. This sequence encodes CASSQTTVEETQYF.

This rearrangement joins TRBV15 to TRBJ2-3; 8 bases line up with TRBD1. The CDR3 loop spans 15 amino acids. Losses at the gene ends were 4 bases for V and 2 bases for J; bases not matched to a gene: 5. The V gene's germline CDR1 is LNHNV and CDR2 YYDKDF (reference sequence). In DNA form, the CDR3 reads TGTGCCACCAGCAAAACAGGGGGACTCACAGATACGCAGTATTTT. Encoded protein: CATSKTGGLTDTQYF.

This rearrangement joins TRBV30 to TRBJ2-3, with D tentatively TRBD2 (7 bases). Germline CDR1 GTSNPN, CDR2 SVGIG (reference sequence). Trimming left V 0 bases short and J 1 base short, with 14 bases between. This CDR3 spans 16 amino acids. CDR3 sequence (DNA): TGTGCCTGGAGTGTCGCGGGGGCGGGTGGCACAGATACGCAGTATTTT. It translates to CAWSVAGAGGTDTQYF.

V gene TRBV5-1 combines with J gene TRBJ2-7; D possibly uses TRBD1 or TRBD2 (6 bases each). Germline assignment: CDR1 SGHRS and CDR2 YFSETQ. This CDR3 is built from 15 residues. V was shortened by 4 bases and J by 1 base, with 15 bases between the two germline ends. CDR3 residues: CASSEGGGGSYEQYF. The CDR3 nucleotides are TGCGCCAGCAGCGAGGGGGGCGGAGGGTCCTACGAGCAGTACTTC.

The CDR3 sequence: CASSQATSAKNIQYF. The CDR3 nucleotides read TGTGCCAGCAGCCAAGCCACGAGTGCCAAAAACATTCAGTACTTC. V is TRBV3-1 and J is TRBJ2-4; unclear D gene. This CDR3 has 15 amino acids. Between the trimmed V and J ends, which lost 1 base and 1 base, there was a span of 8 bases. In germline, CDR1 is LGHDT, CDR2 YNNKEL (reference sequence).

The chain recombines TRBV6-5 with TRBJ2-1; 8 nucleotides agree with TRBD2. The CDR3 sequence is 15 residues long. The V and J ends lost 1 base and 8 bases, in that order; junction bases with no gene match: 7. Germline V gene data show CDR1 as MNHEY and CDR2 as SVGAGI. For the CDR3, the DNA is TGTGCCAGCAGTTACTTGGCGGGAGGAAAGGATGAGCAGTTCTTC. It yields the protein CASSYLAGGKDEQFF.

The CDR3 protein is CASSEQGRGQYF. The CDR3 DNA is TGTGCCAGCAGTGAGCAGGGACGGGGGCAGTACTTC. The chain carries TRBV12-3 or TRBV12-4 and TRBJ2-7; D possibly uses TRBD1 or TRBD2 (5 bases each). This CDR3 has 12 residues. The V end lost 5 bases, the J end lost 9 bases, and 14 bases lay between the germline ends.

CDR3 nucleotides: TGTGCCAGCAGTTGGGGGGCGGTACCAGGGGGTAATGAAAAACTGTTTTTT. As protein: CASSWGAVPGGNEKLFF. The chain combines TRBV27 with TRBJ1-4, with TRBD1 matching 7 bases. This CDR3 contains 17 residues. Germline-derived CDR1 and CDR2 are MNHEY and SMNVEV (reference sequence). V was clipped by 4 bases and J by 4 bases; unmatched bases: 12.

This clonotype was detected once. The V gene is TRBV19, the J gene TRBJ1-2; possibly TRBD1 for D (5 bases). The V gene lost 3 bases and the J gene lost 2 bases, with 13 bases spanning the gap. Per the germline V gene, CDR1 is LNHDA and CDR2 is SQIVND (reference sequence). CDR3 length: 15 residues. CDR3 residues: CASSMARRGNYGYTF. CDR3 coding DNA: TGTGCCAGTAGTATGGCCCGGAGGGGCAACTATGGCTACACCTTC.

This chain joins TRBV10-1 and TRBJ2-5; 11 nucleotides align to TRBD2. Germline V gene sequence: CDR1 WNHNN, CDR2 SYGVQD (reference sequence). V dropped 6 bases and J dropped 5; count of bases not matched to a gene: 11. The CDR3 is made up of 16 amino acids. The chain's CDR3 is CASSSTSGNGEETQYF. DNA of the CDR3: TGCGCCAGCAGCTCGACTAGCGGGAATGGGGAGGAGACCCAGTACTTC.

This clonotype occurred once. J is TRBJ2-3 and V is TRBV29-1; 10 bases agree with TRBD2. CDR3 length: 14 amino acids. Germline trimming cut 2 bases from V and 4 bases from J; bases unmatched to any gene: 3. The germline CDR1 and CDR2 sequences are SQVTM and ANQGSEA. For the CDR3, the DNA is TGCAGCGTTGAAAAGCGGGAGGGCCCAGATACGCAGTATTTT. It specifies CSVEKREGPDTQYF.

The rearrangement joins TRBV9 to TRBJ2-5; tentative D call: TRBD2 (5 bases). The CDR3 runs 13 residues. The germline V gene has CDR1 SGDLS and CDR2 YYNGEE. The V end was cut by 0 bases, the J end by 3 bases, with 6 bases between. The CDR3 sequence is CASSVGREETQYF. CDR3 nucleotide sequence: TGTGCCAGCAGCGTAGGGCGGGAAGAGACCCAGTACTTC.

The chain is built from TRBV7-9 and TRBJ2-7; D may be TRBD1 (6 bases). The V end lost 4 bases, the J end lost 4 bases, and 14 bases lay between the germline ends. CDR3 length equals 14 residues. Per germline, CDR1 SEHNR and CDR2 FQNEAQ (reference sequence). CDR3 DNA: TGTGCCAGCAGCTCCACAGGGCTGGGGTACGAGCAGTACTTC. Translation gives CASSSTGLGYEQYF. The whole variable domain, filled in from reference TRBV7-9 and TRBJ2-7, reads DTGVSQNPRHKITKRGQNVTFRCDPISEHNRLYWYRQTLGQGPEFLTYFQNEAQLEKSRLLSDRFSAERPKGSFSTLEIQRTEQGDSAMYLCASSSTGLGYEQYFGPGTRLTVT.

A remark on this clonotype: The final CDR3 position lacks the conserved phenylalanine or tryptophan, pointing to a likely read error. It is unclear where the CDR3 begins or ends on the DNA, so no DNA is shown, and the CDR3 is as TCRdb lists it. The chain links TRBV11-2 to TRBJ1-1. Counting both end residues, the CDR3 totals 15 amino acids. Germline V lookup: CDR1 SGHAT, CDR2 FQNNGV. CDR3 loop: CASSSPQEGWSQKLS.

This chain joins TRBV5-4 and TRBJ2-2; 8 bases map to TRBD2. Per the germline V gene, CDR1 is SGHNT and CDR2 is YYREEE (reference sequence). V lost 4 bases, J lost 5 bases, and 4 bases stayed unmatched. The CDR3 is 14 residues long. Here the CDR3 reads CASSKGLETGELFF. The CDR3 DNA reads TGTGCCAGCAGCAAGGGACTAGAGACCGGGGAGCTGTTTTTT.

The chain combines TRBV2 with TRBJ2-7, with 12 nucleotides matching TRBD2. The CDR3 has 13 amino acids. V lost 6 bases to trimming and J lost 5 bases; unmatched junction nucleotides: 2. Germline-derived CDR1 and CDR2 are SNHLY and FYNNEI. The CDR3, as DNA: TGTGCCAGCAGGGCTAGCGGGAGGGACGAGCAGTACTTC. This gives the protein CASRASGRDEQYF. Full variable domain (missing parts from reference TRBV2 and TRBJ2-7): EPEVTQTPSHQVTQMGQEVILRCVPISNHLYFYWYRQILGQKVEFLVSFYNNEISEKSEIFDDQFSVERPDGSNFTLKIRSTKLEDSAMYFCASRASGRDEQYFGPGTRLTVT.

The V call is TRBV2, the J call TRBJ2-3; D remains ambiguous. The CDR3 sequence is 11 residues long. CDR1 and CDR2 (germline): SNHLY, FYNNEI. The ends were cut back, 6 bases at V and 4 bases at J, with 5 bases in the middle. DNA for the CDR3: TGTGCCAGCAGATTACCAGATACGCAGTATTTT. Encoded protein: CASRLPDTQYF.

V is TRBV18 and J is TRBJ1-1; no firm D call. CDR1 is KGHSH, CDR2 LQKENI, per germline. The CDR3 runs to 13 residues. V was trimmed by 2 bases and J by 1 base, leaving 5 bases between them. CDR3: CASSPGRNTEAFF. The DNA for the CDR3 is TGTGCCAGCTCACCAGGTAGGAACACTGAAGCTTTCTTT.

This chain links TRBV5-6 with TRBJ1-1; 7 bases agree with TRBD1. CDR3 size: 15 residues. Losses at the gene ends were 3 bases for V and 7 bases for J; bases not matched to a gene: 12. CDR1 is SGHDT and CDR2 is YYEEEE in the germline V gene. This CDR3 reads CASSYRGDRDDEAFF. DNA for the CDR3: TGTGCCAGCAGCTACCGGGGAGACAGGGATGATGAAGCTTTCTTT.

The J gene is TRBJ2-7, the V gene TRBV7-2, with D possibly being TRBD1 (6 bases). V lost 5 bases to trimming and J lost 1 base, with 12 bases between them. Germline CDR1 SGHTA, CDR2 FQGNSA. The CDR3 has 14 residues. The CDR3 region has the DNA TGTGCCAGCAGCCCTCTAGGGGGTTCCTACGAGCAGTACTTC. This codes for CASSPLGGSYEQYF.